One and the same sample provided the 4 T cell receptor beta chains below, sequenced in a study of CD8+ T cells in alopecia areata. The treatment denotes: oral pan-JAK inhibitor, 5-10 mg twice daily. Following extraction, RNA underwent reverse transcription to cDNA, which served as the sequencing template. The method was immunoSEQ multiplex PCR; TCRdb's version includes in-frame clones alone and lacks a portion of them. In the table there are about 180,000 clones, approximately 53% of which are singletons. The sequencing used CD8+ T cells sorted from blood, collected at week 24, from a patient treated with tofacitinib. The source of these receptors is a human donor with alopecia areata.

The chain has TRBV19 and TRBJ1-2; D may be TRBD1 (6 bases). Trimming stripped 7 bases from V and 5 bases from J, with 8 bases between. CDR1 and CDR2 from the germline V gene are LNHDA and SQIVND (reference sequence). The CDR3 totals 11 residues. The CDR3 sequence: CASKQGYGYTF. CDR3 sequence (DNA): TGTGCCAGTAAGCAGGGGTATGGCTACACCTTC.

The CDR3 sequence is CASRGRGATEAFF. The CDR3 DNA reads as TGTGCCAGCAGGGGTCGGGGAGCCACTGAAGCTTTCTTT. The chain recombines TRBV19 with TRBJ1-1, with TRBD1 as a possible D gene (6 bases). Per germline, CDR1 LNHDA and CDR2 SQIVND (reference sequence). Trimming removed 9 bases at V and 4 bases at J, with 15 bases between. The CDR3 runs 13 residues.

This clone was seen more than once but under ten times. The genes are TRBV7-2 and TRBJ1-1; D not certain. The CDR3 is 16 residues long. V was pared by 7 bases and J by 5 bases, with 23 bases between. Germline-derived CDR1 and CDR2 are SGHTA and FQGNSA. The CDR3 spells CASTISLRSRGTEAFF. The DNA for the CDR3 is TGTGCCAGCACCATTTCCCTGCGGAGTCGAGGTACTGAAGCTTTCTTT.

CDR3: CASRQRATEAFF. The CDR3 DNA reads as TGTGCCAGTCGTCAGAGGGCCACTGAAGCTTTCTTT. This sequence joins TRBV19 and TRBJ1-1; D call uncertain. Germline CDR1 reads LNHDA; CDR2 reads SQIVND (reference sequence). The CDR3 loop spans 12 amino acids. V lost 8 bases to trimming and J lost 4 bases, with 11 bases between them.